The text below deals with one TCR beta chain. Its matching antigen is unknown. This specimen comes from a study of T cell responses to AZD1222 COVID-19 vaccine. Across the whole study: Second-dose intervals of approximately 4 or approximately 12 weeks were pooled.

Regarding the study as a whole: Females made up more of the donors, who were largely white British, and clonal diversity may have come out too low.

CDR3 length equals 13 residues. The germline gives CDR1 SGHRS, CDR2 YFSETQ. With 0 bases removed from V and 7 bases from J, the gap between germline ends came to 10 bases. Assay used: immunoSEQ multiplex PCR; TCRdb lists only in-frame clones, some missing. This sample yields 150,000 to 200,000 clones, of which approximately 91% are seen a single time; 1.5% to 2% belongs to the top ten. This sequence was found in an adult in good health. The specimen comprised peripheral blood, sampled on day 0 of AZD1222 vaccination. The gene calls are TRBV5-1 and TRBJ1-2; the D is unclear. The CDR3: CASSLAGPGGYTF. The CDR3 bases are TGCGCCAGCAGCTTGGCTGGGCCCGGTGGCTACACCTTC.